This record looks at one T cell receptor beta chain sequence and its context. Antigen: not known. This CDR3 is 16 amino acids long. Looked up from germline, CDR1 is LGHDT and CDR2 is YNNKEL (reference sequence). V gave up 0 bases and J gave up 0 bases, with 12 bases separating them. These data are taken from a study of T cell repertoires in cytomegalovirus infection. Across the whole study: HLA-B-restricted CMV epitopes that are well studied were used alongside recently identified HLA-C-restricted ones. It can be stated that public TCR beta signatures indicated CMV infection as well as a matching HLA type.

TCRdb re-called the reads with MiXCR, one entry per CDR3 protein. The sample shows some 940,000 distinct CDR3 sequences, 30% to 40% of them seen only once. Study conclusions and caveats: The ex vivo response was dominated by HLA-C-restricted CMV-specific TCR beta clonotypes. Frequencies of public TCR beta families were cumulated, and this identified carriers of CMV plus the relevant HLA.

Material: cultured CD8+ T cells from PBMCs, obtained from culture after CMV antigen stimulation. The chain joins TRBV3-1 to TRBJ2-7, with D hard to call. The origin of this receptor is a human donor in good health (CMV status not recorded). Some clones in this sample may be carry-over from other donors' samples. CDR3 protein: CASSQEGGYLSYEQYF. The CDR3 DNA sequence: TGTGCCAGCAGCCAAGAGGGCGGTTACCTCTCCTACGAGCAGTACTTC.